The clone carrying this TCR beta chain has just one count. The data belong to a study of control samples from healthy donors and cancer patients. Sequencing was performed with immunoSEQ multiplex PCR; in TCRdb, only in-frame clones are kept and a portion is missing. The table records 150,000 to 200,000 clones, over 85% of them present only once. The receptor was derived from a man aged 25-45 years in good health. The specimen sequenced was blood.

The CDR3 loop reads CASSLPGQGGFEAFF. The CDR3 nucleotides are TGTGCCAGCAGCCTACCGGGACAGGGAGGGTTTGAAGCTTTCTTT. This chain uses TRBV28 with TRBJ1-1; TRBD1 agrees at 9 bases. The germline CDR1 and CDR2 sequences are MDHEN and SYDVKM. The CDR3 runs 15 residues. The J segment lost 7 bases and the V segment lost 6 bases, leaving 12 bases of the junction unmatched.